The 7 T cell receptor beta chains listed next were all sequenced from one sample in a study of CD8 T cells in ankylosing spondylitis. Study outcomes and limitations: Ankylosing spondylitis blood appeared to carry a characteristic TCR beta motif of seven to nine highly homologous variants.

TCRdb itself ran the 5' RACE reads through MiXCR, one entry per CDR3 protein. The sample shows some 800,000 distinct CDR3 sequences, 12% of them seen only once. No antigen has been identified for these receptors. The sample consisted of blood, either unsorted or a sorted T cell fraction (not recorded which). These receptors all stem from a male donor with ankylosing spondylitis.

Details on this clonotype: Being one base from a much bigger clone, this may be a read error. V usage is TRBV10-1 and J usage is TRBJ2-3; TRBD1 matches at 8 bases. Germline V CDR1 and CDR2: WNHNN, SYGVQD (reference sequence). The CDR3 covers 14 residues. The J segment lost 1 base and the V segment lost 6 bases, leaving 3 bases of the junction unmatched. CDR3 coding DNA: TGCGCCAGCAGATCGGGACAGGGCACAGATACGCAGTATTTT. It encodes CASRSGQGTDTQYF.

This clonotype came up many times. In DNA form, the CDR3 reads TGCAGTGCTAGAAGAGGGACAGCGAATTCACCCCTCCACTTT. Protein sequence: CSARRGTANSPLHF. This rearrangement joins TRBV20-1 to TRBJ1-6; TRBD1 agrees at 7 bases. Germline V gene data show CDR1 as DFQATT and CDR2 as SNEGSKA (reference sequence). The CDR3 consists of 14 residues. After removal of 2 bases from V and 7 bases from J, the junction contained 5 bases not matched to a gene.

This clonotype was observed a handful of times. The chain combines TRBV4-2 with TRBJ2-5; D unresolved. Between the trimmed V and J ends, which lost 0 bases and 4 bases, there was a span of 6 bases. The length of the CDR3 is 13 residues. CDR1 is LGHNA, CDR2 YNFKEQ, per germline. CDR3 sequence (DNA): TGTGCCAGCAGCCAAGATTTCGGAGAGACCCAGTACTTC. Translating it yields CASSQDFGETQYF.

The chain carries TRBV12-5 and TRBJ1-2; 8 bases align to TRBD1. Trimming cost V 5 bases and J 1 base; bases outside gene matches: 6. Germline loops: CDR1 LGHNT, CDR2 FRNRAP. The length of the CDR3 is 15 residues. This CDR3 reads CASGNPDRDNYGYTF. In DNA, the CDR3 is TGTGCTAGTGGTAACCCGGACAGGGATAACTATGGCTACACCTTC. The full variable domain, its missing parts supplied by reference TRBV12-5 and TRBJ1-2, is DARVTQTPRHKVTEMGQEVTMRCQPILGHNTVFWYRQTMMQGLELLAYFRNRAPLDDSGMPKDRFSAEMPDATLATLKIQPSEPRDSAVYFCASGNPDRDNYGYTFGSGTRLTVV.

This clonotype was recorded many times. The J gene is TRBJ2-1, the V gene TRBV29-1; maybe TRBD2 (7 bases). V gave up 0 bases and J gave up 4 bases, with 13 bases separating them. This CDR3 contains 15 residues. Germline CDR1 SQVTM, CDR2 ANQGSEA. The CDR3 region has the DNA TGCAGCGTTGAAGAGGGGGGGCACGGGTACAATGAGCAGTTCTTC. Amino acid sequence: CSVEEGGHGYNEQFF.

The sample holds a few counts of this clonotype. The rearrangement links TRBV7-2 to TRBJ2-3; TRBD1 is a possible D gene (5 bases). The CDR3 totals 16 residues. V was trimmed by 3 bases and J by 5 bases, leaving 18 bases between them. Germline V gene lookup returns CDR1 SGHTA and CDR2 FQGNSA. The DNA for the CDR3 is TGTGCCAGCAGCTTCCGACAGCACCCCTTCGAAGATACGCAGTATTTT. Amino acid sequence: CASSFRQHPFEDTQYF.

This clonotype appeared many times. The CDR3 DNA reads TGTGCCAGCAGTTCCACAGGCGAAGGAGGGCTCGAGCAGTACTTC. Translation: CASSSTGEGGLEQYF. The J gene is TRBJ2-7, the V gene TRBV12-3 or TRBV12-4; maybe TRBD2 (6 bases). The CDR3 has 15 residues. V was shortened by 4 bases and J by 6 bases, with 19 bases between the two germline ends.